This passage covers 20 T cell receptor beta chains from one sample sequenced in a study of shared clonotypes between healthy human individuals. This table comes from immunoSEQ multiplex PCR, and its TCRdb copy is limited to in-frame clones, with some not included. The data contain some 2.1 million clones, just under 95% of them singletons. Positively selected for CCR7, the CD45RO-negative cells used as naive CD8 cells excluded terminally differentiated effector memory CD45RA+ cells. Sequencing input: naive CD8+ T cells from PBMCs. These receptors all stem from a man between 18 and 29 years old in good health. Some clones in this sample may be carry-over from other donors' samples.

The CDR3 DNA is TGTGCCAGCAGTTTAAGGCTCGGGGAGATTAACTACGAGCAGTACTTC. Translating it yields CASSLRLGEINYEQYF. The chain couples TRBV28 to TRBJ2-7; a possible D gene is TRBD2 (5 bases). CDR3 length: 16 amino acids. Germline-derived CDR1 and CDR2 are MDHEN and SYDVKM. Trimming pared 2 bases from V and 3 bases from J, leaving 17 bases between.

This chain uses TRBV27 with TRBJ2-1, with 9 bases lining up with TRBD1. CDR1 MNHEY and CDR2 SMNVEV come from the germline V gene (reference sequence). The J segment lost 3 bases and the V segment lost 6 bases, leaving 9 bases of the junction unmatched. The CDR3 consists of 16 residues. The CDR3 DNA follows: TGTGCCAGCAGCCTACGCGGACAGGGGTTCTACAATGAGCAGTTCTTC. Translating it yields CASSLRGQGFYNEQFF.

J is TRBJ1-2 and V is TRBV18; D gene uncertain. Germline V gives CDR1 KGHSH, CDR2 LQKENI. V gave up 1 base and J gave up 2 bases, with 17 bases separating them. The CDR3 sequence is 17 residues long. CDR3 bases: TGTGCCAGCTCACCACTTGAGACTCGACGCCCAAACTATGGCTACACCTTC. This sequence encodes CASSPLETRRPNYGYTF. The full variable domain, in which reference TRBV18 and TRBJ1-2 provide the parts outside the CDR3, is NAGVMQNPRHLVRRRGQEARLRCSPMKGHSHVYWYRQLPEEGLKFMVYLQKENIIDESGMPKERFSAEFPKEGPSILRIQQVVRGDSAAYFCASSPLETRRPNYGYTFGSGTRLTVV.

This rearrangement joins TRBV7-9 to TRBJ2-1, with 9 bases lining up with TRBD2. The CDR3 extends over 15 amino acids. The germline CDR1 and CDR2 sequences are SEHNR and FQNEAQ (reference sequence). J lost 2 bases, V lost 8 bases, and 7 bases had no gene match. The CDR3 sequence is CASAATSGPYNEQFF. CDR3 sequence (DNA): TGTGCCAGCGCGGCTACTAGCGGGCCCTACAATGAGCAGTTCTTC.

This clone was picked up a small number of times. The rearrangement joins TRBV5-1 to TRBJ1-1; no firm D call. V lost 0 bases and J 5 bases, leaving 11 bases between the germline ends. The CDR3 length is 14 residues. In germline, CDR1 is SGHRS, CDR2 YFSETQ. DNA for the CDR3: TGCGCCAGCAGCTTGGATCGGGCGGTGACTGAAGCTTTCTTT. Translating gives CASSLDRAVTEAFF.

This clone was found once. The J gene is TRBJ1-1, the V gene TRBV6-5; D perhaps matches TRBD1 (5 bases). Looked up from germline, CDR1 is MNHEY and CDR2 is SVGAGI. There are 15 residues in the CDR3. The V end lost 0 bases, the J end lost 1 base, and 9 bases lay between the germline ends. The CDR3 DNA reads TGTGCCAGCAGTTACTCGGGGCAAGAGAACACTGAAGCTTTCTTT. Encoded protein: CASSYSGQENTEAFF.

This chain uses TRBV21-1 with TRBJ2-7; the table names TRBD2, a call not compared with the DNA. TRBV21-1 is assigned pseudogene status. The CDR3 runs 11 residues. As DNA, the CDR3 is TGTGCCAGCAGCACTAGGCGTGAGCAGTACTTC. It translates to CASSTRREQYF.

This chain connects TRBV2 to TRBJ2-7; 7 positions match TRBD1. This CDR3 has 12 residues. The V segment lost 6 bases and the J segment 6 bases; nucleotides outside the gene matches: 5. The germline CDR1 and CDR2 sequences are SNHLY and FYNNEI. In DNA form, the CDR3 reads TGTGCCAGCAGGGGGAGACAGGGCGAGCAGTACTTC. This translates into CASRGRQGEQYF.

The gene calls are TRBV19 and TRBJ2-1, with 9 positions matching TRBD2. The J segment lost 3 bases and the V segment lost 5 bases, leaving 14 bases of the junction unmatched. The length of the CDR3 is 18 residues. Germline values: CDR1 LNHDA, CDR2 SQIVND (reference sequence). CDR3 DNA: TGTGCCAGTAGTCCGGGACTAGCCCTCCAGATATACTACAATGAGCAGTTCTTC. It translates to CASSPGLALQIYYNEQFF.

This chain joins TRBV29-1 and TRBJ2-5, with 7 nucleotides matching TRBD2. Germline V lookup: CDR1 SQVTM, CDR2 ANQGSEA. The V gene end was trimmed by 5 bases and the J gene end by 2 bases; junction bases not matched to a gene: 8. The CDR3 sequence is 14 residues long. CDR3 loop: CSVRLAAIQETQYF. The CDR3 DNA follows: TGCAGCGTTCGACTAGCAGCTATTCAAGAGACCCAGTACTTC.

Notes on this clone: The same CDR3 also results from other DNA sequences found in this sample. The chain has TRBV27 and TRBJ2-7; D is unresolved. CDR1 is MNHEY, CDR2 SMNVEV, per germline (reference sequence). The CDR3 runs to 14 residues. V lost 6 bases and J 0 bases, leaving 12 bases between the germline ends. CDR3 loop: CASSPGRSSYEQYF. The DNA for the CDR3 is TGTGCCAGCAGCCCAGGACGGAGCTCCTACGAGCAGTACTTC.

The chain combines TRBV7-9 with TRBJ2-2; a weak D match, TRBD1 (6 bases). The V and J ends lost 6 bases and 3 bases respectively, with 17 bases between them. Germline loops: CDR1 SEHNR, CDR2 FQNEAQ (reference sequence). CDR3 length: 16 residues. The CDR3 reads CASSQLRTADTGELFF. CDR3 bases: TGTGCCAGCAGTCAACTAAGGACAGCGGACACCGGGGAGCTGTTTTTT.

The chain uses TRBV5-5 and TRBJ2-7; the match to TRBD1 covers 12 bases. CDR1 and CDR2 (germline): SGHKS, YYEKEE (reference sequence). The trim removed 7 bases at V and 4 bases at J, leaving 9 bases unmatched. The CDR3 totals 15 residues. CDR3: CASDVAGQGAYEQYF. CDR3 bases: TGTGCCAGCGATGTCGCGGGACAGGGGGCTTACGAGCAGTACTTC.

The CDR3 bases are TGCGCCAGCAGCCACTCCCCCAGTTGGGGGGAGGCTTACAATGAGCAGTTCTTC. Protein sequence: CASSHSPSWGEAYNEQFF. The chain combines TRBV4-1 with TRBJ2-1; D might be TRBD2 (6 bases). V lost 3 bases, J lost 4 bases, and 22 bases lay in between. CDR1 is MGHRA and CDR2 is YSYEKL in the germline V gene. The CDR3 is 18 amino acids.

This clone has just one count. The chain combines TRBV7-8 with TRBJ1-3; D ambiguous. Germline values: CDR1 SGHVS, CDR2 FQNEAQ. The CDR3 length is 15 residues. V dropped 5 bases and J dropped 4 bases, with 15 bases sitting between them. The DNA for the CDR3 is TGTGCCAGCAGCCCTTTTGGGTGGGCGGGAAACACCATATATTTT. It translates to CASSPFGWAGNTIYF.

The V and J genes are TRBV28 and TRBJ2-7, with D uncertain. The CDR3 sequence is 15 residues long. V lost 3 bases, J lost 3 bases, and 15 bases lay in between. Germline CDR1 reads MDHEN; CDR2 reads SYDVKM. CDR3 sequence reads: CASSFLAETDYEQYF. The CDR3 region has the DNA TGTGCCAGCAGTTTTTTGGCGGAAACCGACTACGAGCAGTACTTC.

This rearrangement joins TRBV14 to TRBJ1-1; 7 positions agree with TRBD1. This CDR3 is built from 16 residues. From germline, CDR1 is SGHDN and CDR2 FVKESK. V shed 3 bases, J shed 1 base, and the junction held 8 bases outside the gene matches. The CDR3 protein is CASSHRKYRGNTEAFF. CDR3 bases: TGTGCCAGCAGCCACCGCAAGTACAGGGGGAACACTGAAGCTTTCTTT.

The count of this clone is one. The V call is TRBV7-3, the J call TRBJ2-3, with TRBD1 matching 7 bases. The CDR3 covers 15 residues. After removal of 5 bases from V and 4 bases from J, the junction contained 9 bases not matched to a gene. CDR1 and CDR2 from the germline V gene are SGHTA and FQGTGA. CDR3 in amino acids: CASSTRDSRPDTQYF. CDR3 sequence (DNA): TGTGCCAGCAGCACTCGGGACAGCCGACCAGATACGCAGTATTTT.

The chain joins TRBV5-1 to TRBJ2-3; D is unresolved. The germline CDR1 and CDR2 sequences are SGHRS and YFSETQ. The CDR3 totals 13 residues. Trimming stripped 0 bases from V and 14 bases from J, with 16 bases between. The CDR3 bases are TGCGCCAGCAGCTTGGTTTCAGGAAGGGCGTCGTATTTT. It codes for CASSLVSGRASYF. Drawing the rest from reference TRBV5-1 and TRBJ2-3, the complete variable domain is KAGVTQTPRYLIKTRGQQVTLSCSPISGHRSVSWYQQTPGQGLQFLFEYFSETQRNKGNFPGRFSGRQFSNSRSEMNVSTLELGDSALYLCASSLVSGRASYFGPGTRLTVL.

This chain uses TRBV4-3 with TRBJ2-7; TRBD1 agrees at 11 bases. The CDR3 runs to 15 residues. V was clipped by 3 bases and J by 6 bases; unmatched bases: 7. Germline V CDR1 and CDR2: LGHNA, YSLEER. CDR3 loop: CASSQDRGQRVEQYF. As DNA, the CDR3 is TGCGCCAGCAGCCAGGACAGGGGGCAACGGGTCGAGCAGTACTTC.